The rows below give T cell receptor beta chains drawn from one sample of a study of beta chain features in type 1 diabetes. Generated by immunoSEQ multiplex PCR, the TCRdb table keeps only in-frame clones and is missing some. The sample lists 600,000 to 700,000 clones, around 12% seen once, with over 0.1% in the top ten. Sample: naive CD4+ T cells from blood. These receptors came from a man in his thirties or forties with type 1 diabetes. CDR3s include the opening cysteine and the closing phenylalanine or tryptophan. D genes are given only for firm matches. A clone size is listed for some rows: how often the clone was seen (once, few, many), or a class if it is expanded.

size	D	V	J	CDR3	DNA
few	.	TRBV9	TRBJ2-5	CASSVGQGQPFQETQYF	TGTGCCAGCAGCGTAGGGCAGGGGCAGCCGTTCCAAGAGACCCAGTACTTC
.	TRBD1	TRBV10-3	TRBJ2-2	CATNSGTGKAGELFF	TGTGCCACCAACTCCGGGACAGGGAAAGCCGGGGAGCTGTTTTTT
.	.	TRBV6-5	TRBJ2-7	CASSYGAMSSYEQYF	TGTGCCAGCAGTTACGGAGCCATGAGCTCCTACGAGCAGTACTTC
.	TRBD1	TRBV6-5	TRBJ1-1	CASSYGTENTEAFF	TGTGCCAGCAGTTATGGGACAGAGAACACTGAAGCTTTCTTT
.	.	TRBV7-7	TRBJ2-2	CASSLGQGELFF	TGTGCTAGCAGCTTAGGACAGGGGGAGCTGTTTTTT
.	.	TRBV7-2	TRBJ2-3	CASSWGGGSDTQYF	TGTGCCAGCAGCTGGGGAGGGGGGTCAGATACGCAGTATTTT
.	.	TRBV7-8	TRBJ1-1	CASSLASGQRTEAFF	TGTGCCAGCAGCTTAGCTTCCGGACAACGCACTGAAGCTTTCTTT
few	.	TRBV18	TRBJ1-6	CASSRAGSSYNSPLHF	TGTGCCAGCTCACGGGCAGGGAGCTCCTATAATTCACCCCTCCACTTT
.	.	TRBV6-6	TRBJ2-5	CASSRGEQETQYF	TGTGCCAGCAGCCGCGGGGAACAAGAGACCCAGTACTTC
few	.	TRBV27	TRBJ1-5	CASSLREEQPQHF	TGTGCCAGCAGCCTCAGGGAGGAGCAGCCCCAGCATTTT